These 28 T cell receptor beta chains originate from one sample sequenced in a study of blood T cell repertoires in COVID-19. Generated by immunoSEQ multiplex PCR, the TCRdb table keeps only in-frame clones and is missing some. The table lists roughly 250,000 clones, roughly nine tenths of them singletons. The sequenced sample consisted of peripheral blood. The source of these receptors is a woman in her twenties or thirties with COVID-19, enrolled during active disease.

The DNA for the CDR3 is TGTGCCTGGAGTCCGGGGGGCAGAAGCTACACCTTC. It yields the protein CAWSPGGRSYTF. The chain joins TRBV30 to TRBJ1-2; D might be TRBD1 (6 bases). The CDR3 contains 12 residues. The V gene lost 2 bases and the J gene lost 9 bases, with 13 bases spanning the gap. Germline CDR1 and CDR2: GTSNPN and SVGIG (reference sequence).

The gene calls are TRBV6-5 and TRBJ1-6; D ambiguous. The ends were cut back, 0 bases at V and 3 bases at J, with 6 bases in the middle. The germline V gene has CDR1 MNHEY and CDR2 SVGAGI. The CDR3 is 15 amino acids. Here the CDR3 reads CASSYSNSYNSPLHF. CDR3 DNA: TGTGCCAGCAGTTACTCGAACAGCTATAATTCACCCCTCCACTTT.

This clone turned up a few times. The chain couples TRBV6-6 to TRBJ1-2; possible D gene TRBD1, 6 bases. V was trimmed by 4 bases and J by 5 bases, leaving 11 bases between them. The CDR3 totals 13 residues. Germline CDR1 and CDR2: MNHNY and SVGAGI (reference sequence). CDR3 bases: TGTGCCAGCAGTTCCTGGACAGAATATGGCTACACCTTC. This gives the protein CASSSWTEYGYTF.

This clone was seen a few times. The chain carries TRBV11-3 and TRBJ2-2; D unresolved. The CDR3 spans 13 residues. V was pared by 4 bases and J by 7 bases, with 10 bases between. Germline CDR1 SGHNT, CDR2 YENEEA. CDR3: CASSSISIGELFF. The CDR3 region has the DNA TGTGCCAGCAGCTCCATTAGCATCGGGGAGCTGTTTTTT.

The chain recombines TRBV5-1 with TRBJ2-1; D might be TRBD1 (6 bases). Germline lookup yields CDR1 SGHRS and CDR2 YFSETQ. The CDR3 consists of 17 residues. The germline V and J ends were trimmed by 0 bases and 2 bases, with 15 bases remaining between them. The DNA of the CDR3 is TGCGCCAGCAGCTTGGCCCCCGGGGCAGGGGCCTACAATGAGCAGTTCTTC. This sequence encodes CASSLAPGAGAYNEQFF.

The J gene is TRBJ2-1, the V gene TRBV7-9; 14 bases match TRBD2. The CDR3 is 16 residues long. The V gene's germline CDR1 is SEHNR and CDR2 FQNEAQ (reference sequence). V dropped 5 bases and J dropped 9; count of bases not matched to a gene: 9. CDR3: CASSPQKGLAGGEQFF. In DNA form, the CDR3 reads TGTGCCAGCAGCCCACAGAAAGGACTAGCGGGGGGTGAGCAGTTCTTC.

The rearrangement joins TRBV11-2 to TRBJ2-7, with TRBD2 identical over 7 bases. The CDR3 covers 14 residues. V lost 5 bases, J lost 5 bases, and 9 bases stayed unmatched. Germline V lookup: CDR1 SGHAT, CDR2 FQNNGV. The CDR3 DNA is TGTGCCAGCAGCCCCTCGGGGGGAGGCCACGAGCAGTACTTC. It translates to CASSPSGGGHEQYF.

Written as DNA, the CDR3 is TGTGCCAGCAGCAAGGGAGCTGGAGGAACAGTCGGTAAACGCTACACCTTC. Translating it yields CASSKGAGGTVGKRYTF. The chain recombines TRBV21-1 with TRBJ1-2. TRBV21-1 is noted as a pseudogene. The CDR3 sequence is 17 residues long.

The chain links TRBV5-4 to TRBJ2-7; D is perhaps TRBD2 (5 bases). CDR3 size: 13 residues. Trimming pared 5 bases from V and 1 base from J, leaving 10 bases between. In germline, CDR1 is SGHNT, CDR2 YYREEE (reference sequence). The CDR3, as DNA: TGTGCCAGCAGTCCGCCGGGGTCCTACGAGCAGTACTTC. Protein: CASSPPGSYEQYF.

The chain is built from TRBV5-1 and TRBJ2-7; weak D call: TRBD1 (6 bases). CDR3 length: 15 residues. Germline CDR1 reads SGHRS; CDR2 reads YFSETQ. Trimming stripped 0 bases from V and 4 bases from J, with 14 bases between. In DNA form, the CDR3 reads TGCGCCAGCAGCTTGGTAGACAGGTCCCGATACGAGCAGTACTTC. Its translation is CASSLVDRSRYEQYF.

This chain connects TRBV21-1 to TRBJ1-1. TRBV21-1 corresponds to a pseudogene. The CDR3 has 15 residues. The CDR3 spells CASSKREALNTEAFF. CDR3 bases: TGTGCCAGCAGCAAACGGGAGGCACTGAACACTGAAGCTTTCTTT.

J is TRBJ1-2 and V is TRBV19; D gene ambiguous. The germline CDR1 and CDR2 sequences are LNHDA and SQIVND (reference sequence). The ends were cut back, 5 bases at V and 0 bases at J, with 10 bases in the middle. The CDR3 consists of 14 residues. CDR3 protein: CASSLSYSNYGYTF. Written as DNA, the CDR3 is TGTGCCAGTAGTCTCTCTTATTCTAACTATGGCTACACCTTC.

Points on this clone: The germline gene is not matched at one end of the junction; a read error may be the cause. The V gene is TRBV20-1, the J gene TRBJ1-2; D is perhaps TRBD1 (5 bases). The germline CDR1 and CDR2 sequences are DFQATT and SNEGSKA (reference sequence). The CDR3 has 9 amino acids. The CDR3 here is CSARSGFAF. The CDR3 region has the DNA TGCAGTGCTAGGTCAGGGTTCGCCTTC.

This clone was observed a few times. V is TRBV6-1 and J is TRBJ1-5; 12 positions agree with TRBD1. The J segment lost 6 bases and the V segment lost 1 base, leaving 1 base of the junction unmatched. Germline V gives CDR1 MNHNS, CDR2 SASEGT. This CDR3 spans 15 amino acids. Here the CDR3 DNA reads TGTGCCAGCAGTGAAGAGGGACAGGGGGCTCAGCCCCAGCATTTT. Protein sequence: CASSEEGQGAQPQHF.

This clone was picked up one time. The V call is TRBV29-1, the J call TRBJ2-7, with TRBD1 matching 9 bases. This CDR3 region has 14 residues. Looked up from germline, CDR1 is SQVTM and CDR2 is ANQGSEA. Losses at the gene ends were 4 bases for V and 1 base for J; bases not matched to a gene: 5. The CDR3 protein is CSVGGTGPSYEQYF. The CDR3 DNA reads as TGCAGCGTTGGCGGGACAGGGCCTTCCTACGAGCAGTACTTC.

The gene calls are TRBV9 and TRBJ2-7; 15 bases agree with TRBD2. Trimming at V came to 0 bases and at J to 2 bases, leaving 0 bases not matched to a gene. This CDR3 region has 16 residues. The V gene's germline CDR1 is SGDLS and CDR2 YYNGEE. The CDR3 sequence is CASSVGTSGGAYEQYF. Here the CDR3 DNA reads TGTGCCAGCAGCGTAGGGACTAGCGGGGGGGCCTACGAGCAGTACTTC. Variable domain in full (rest from reference TRBV9 and TRBJ2-7): DSGVTQTPKHLITATGQRVTLRCSPRSGDLSVYWYQQSLDQGLQFLIQYYNGEERAKGNILERFSAQQFPDLHSELNLSSLELGDSALYFCASSVGTSGGAYEQYFGPGTRLTVT.

The J gene is TRBJ1-2, the V gene TRBV6-6; D is possibly TRBD1 (6 bases). The V end lost 5 bases, the J end lost 1 base, and 17 bases lay between the germline ends. Germline V gene lookup returns CDR1 MNHNY and CDR2 SVGAGI (reference sequence). This CDR3 is built from 16 residues. The CDR3 here is CASSPLTGLDNYGYTF. CDR3 nucleotides: TGTGCCAGCAGTCCACTCACAGGGCTTGATAACTATGGCTACACCTTC.

The gene calls are TRBV6-5 and TRBJ1-2; D remains ambiguous. V was clipped by 0 bases and J by 3 bases, with 14 bases between them. The CDR3 is made up of 16 amino acids. CDR1 and CDR2 (germline): MNHEY, SVGAGI. The CDR3 nucleotides read TGTGCCAGCAGTTACTCGAAAGTGCGTCAGGACTATGGCTACACCTTC. Its translation: CASSYSKVRQDYGYTF.

J is TRBJ1-3 and V is TRBV10-2; TRBD1 might be the D (6 bases). The CDR3 length is 13 residues. CDR1 and CDR2 from the germline V gene are WSHSY and SAAADI. V was cut by 6 bases and J by 5 bases, with 11 bases left in between. The CDR3 sequence is CASRSGTRNTIYF. DNA of the CDR3: TGCGCCAGCAGATCCGGGACAAGAAACACCATATATTTT.

V is TRBV5-1 and J is TRBJ2-7, with a possible D match to TRBD1 (6 bases). V lost 4 bases and J 2 bases, leaving 13 bases between the germline ends. Looked up from germline, CDR1 is SGHRS and CDR2 is YFSETQ. CDR3 length: 14 residues. This chain's CDR3 is CASSLRTETYEQYF. CDR3 bases: TGCGCCAGCAGCCTCCGGACAGAGACCTACGAGCAGTACTTC.

V and J are TRBV7-2 and TRBJ1-4; 9 nucleotides line up with TRBD1. The germline CDR1 and CDR2 sequences are SGHTA and FQGNSA. The CDR3 length is 15 residues. Trimming at V came to 2 bases and at J to 8 bases, leaving 6 bases not matched to a gene. The CDR3 DNA reads as TGTGCCAGCAGCTTATCGGACAGGGGCCGCGAAAAACTGTTTTTT. This gives the protein CASSLSDRGREKLFF.

This clone was recorded a few times. The chain uses TRBV27 and TRBJ1-5; D ambiguous. The CDR3 is 13 amino acids. Germline V gives CDR1 MNHEY, CDR2 SMNVEV (reference sequence). The V end was cut by 9 bases, the J end by 7 bases, with 16 bases between. CDR3 in amino acids: CARRTQCRQPQHF. CDR3 nucleotide sequence: TGTGCCAGAAGAACGCAGTGCAGACAGCCCCAGCATTTT.

The chain has TRBV19 and TRBJ2-7, with 9 positions matching TRBD1. CDR1 is LNHDA and CDR2 is SQIVND in the germline V gene (reference sequence). The CDR3 is 14 amino acids. Trimming removed 6 bases from V and 4 bases from J; junction bases left unmatched: 7. The CDR3 region has the DNA TGTGCCAGTAGCCTCGACAGGGGGGGGTACGAGCAGTACTTC. It translates to CASSLDRGGYEQYF.

This chain links TRBV5-1 with TRBJ2-1, with 8 bases matching TRBD1. This CDR3 region has 14 residues. Germline CDR1 reads SGHRS; CDR2 reads YFSETQ. The ends lost 7 bases at V and 2 bases at J; junction bases unmatched: 5. The CDR3 nucleotides are TGCGCCAGCGGACAGGGTGTAACCTACAATGAGCAGTTCTTC. Its translation is CASGQGVTYNEQFF.

The chain uses TRBV4-1 and TRBJ1-2; 10 bases agree with TRBD1. Germline V gives CDR1 MGHRA, CDR2 YSYEKL. V gave up 2 bases and J gave up 8 bases; unmatched junction bases: 5. The CDR3 length is 14 residues. CDR3 residues: CASSQPGQGSGYTF. As DNA, the CDR3 is TGCGCCAGCAGCCAACCGGGACAGGGGTCCGGCTACACCTTC.

The rearrangement links TRBV25-1 to TRBJ1-1; D unclear. The V end was cut by 6 bases, the J end by 2 bases, with 10 bases between. This CDR3 region has 13 residues. CDR1 is MGHDK and CDR2 is SYGVNS in the germline V gene. CDR3 in DNA: TGTGCCAGCAGCACAAGCGTAAACACTGAAGCTTTCTTT. This encodes CASSTSVNTEAFF.

The CDR3 loop is CASSNGVYNSPLHF. The CDR3 DNA is TGTGCCAGTTCAAATGGAGTATACAATTCACCCCTCCACTTT. The chain recombines TRBV9 with TRBJ1-6; D gene unclear. The CDR3 covers 14 residues. Trimming took off 8 bases at V and 7 bases at J, with 16 bases between the two ends. CDR1 SGDLS and CDR2 YYNGEE come from the germline V gene. Together with reference TRBV9 and TRBJ1-6, the CDR3 gives the full variable domain: DSGVTQTPKHLITATGQRVTLRCSPRSGDLSVYWYQQSLDQGLQFLIQYYNGEERAKGNILERFSAQQFPDLHSELNLSSLELGDSALYFCASSNGVYNSPLHFGNGTRLTVT.

This clone was observed a few times. The chain has TRBV2 and TRBJ2-3; TRBD2 matches 7 bases. The CDR3 consists of 14 residues. After removal of 10 bases from V and 4 bases from J, the junction contained 11 bases not matched to a gene. Germline CDR1 is SNHLY and CDR2 is FYNNEI. The CDR3 loop reads CATKRLAGADTQYF. The CDR3 bases are TGTGCCACCAAACGACTAGCTGGCGCAGATACGCAGTATTTT. Drawing the rest from reference TRBV2 and TRBJ2-3, the complete variable domain is EPEVTQTPSHQVTQMGQEVILRCVPISNHLYFYWYRQILGQKVEFLVSFYNNEISEKSEIFDDQFSVERPDGSNFTLKIRSTKLEDSAMYFCATKRLAGADTQYFGPGTRLTVL.